Presented here are 28 T cell receptor beta chains from one specimen sequenced in a study of blood T cell repertoires in COVID-19. Method: immunoSEQ multiplex PCR; TCRdb's copy keeps in-frame clones and lacks some. The sample has about 64,000 clones, just over 90% seen once; the top ten hold approximately 1.5%. The sample consisted of peripheral blood. All receptors come from a human donor in a cohort sampled during active COVID-19.

The V gene is TRBV18, the J gene TRBJ1-1, with 7 bases that match TRBD1. The CDR3 runs to 18 residues. The V gene end was trimmed by 2 bases and the J gene end by 1 base; junction bases not matched to a gene: 13. CDR1 and CDR2 from the germline V gene are KGHSH and LQKENI. Here the CDR3 reads CASSPTMGQPPGNTEAFF. Written as DNA, the CDR3 is TGTGCCAGCTCACCAACGATGGGACAGCCCCCCGGGAACACTGAAGCTTTCTTT. Together with reference TRBV18 and TRBJ1-1, the CDR3 gives the full variable domain: NAGVMQNPRHLVRRRGQEARLRCSPMKGHSHVYWYRQLPEEGLKFMVYLQKENIIDESGMPKERFSAEFPKEGPSILRIQQVVRGDSAAYFCASSPTMGQPPGNTEAFFGQGTRLTVV.

J is TRBJ2-2 and V is TRBV5-4; TRBD1 aligns across 10 bases. J gave up 7 bases and V 6 bases, and 9 bases lay outside the gene matches. This CDR3 spans 15 amino acids. CDR1 SGHNT and CDR2 YYREEE come from the germline V gene (reference sequence). The DNA of the CDR3 is TGTGCCAGCAAGCTGACAGGGGGCATAATCGGGGAGCTGTTTTTT. It yields the protein CASKLTGGIIGELFF.

The rearrangement joins TRBV14 to TRBJ2-7; D gene unclear. There are 13 residues in the CDR3. V lost 0 bases and J 4 bases, leaving 7 bases between the germline ends. CDR1 SGHDN and CDR2 FVKESK come from the germline V gene. DNA of the CDR3: TGTGCCAGCAGCCAAGATCCTATGTACGAGCAGTACTTC. It is translated as CASSQDPMYEQYF.

This clone was detected once. The chain uses TRBV5-1 and TRBJ2-7; weak D call: TRBD2 (5 bases). V shed 0 bases and J shed 2 bases, with 15 bases lying between them. The CDR3 consists of 16 residues. From germline, CDR1 is SGHRS and CDR2 YFSETQ. This CDR3 reads CASSLESGKFAYEQYF. In DNA form, the CDR3 reads TGCGCCAGCAGCTTGGAATCCGGGAAGTTCGCCTACGAGCAGTACTTC.

The rearrangement links TRBV18 to TRBJ1-2; TRBD1 matches at 10 bases. The J segment lost 0 bases and the V segment lost 1 base, leaving 14 bases of the junction unmatched. The CDR3 is made up of 20 amino acids. The germline V gene encodes CDR1 KGHSH and CDR2 LQKENI. In DNA, the CDR3 is TGTGCCAGCTCACCACTGGGGACAGGGGCCCGTACCAACACTAACTATGGCTACACCTTC. The encoded protein is CASSPLGTGARTNTNYGYTF.

This chain uses TRBV19 with TRBJ1-5; tentatively, D is TRBD1 (5 bases). This CDR3 comprises 14 residues. The V end was cut by 8 bases, the J end by 3 bases, with 14 bases between. Germline values: CDR1 LNHDA, CDR2 SQIVND (reference sequence). The DNA for the CDR3 is TGTGCCAGTGGATGGGGGGTCGCCAATCAGCCCCAGCATTTT. Residues: CASGWGVANQPQHF.

The rearrangement links TRBV25-1 to TRBJ2-1; D is uncertain. The CDR3 has 11 residues. V lost 7 bases and J lost 4, with 5 bases in between. Germline CDR1 reads MGHDK; CDR2 reads SYGVNS. CDR3 sequence (DNA): TGTGCCAGCACTACTTACAATGAGCAGTTCTTC. This translates into CASTTYNEQFF.

This chain uses TRBV6-4 with TRBJ1-1, with D hard to call. Trimming removed 6 bases at V and 3 bases at J, with 17 bases between. Germline-derived CDR1 and CDR2 are MRHNA and SNTAGT. CDR3 length: 15 amino acids. DNA for the CDR3: TGTGCCAGCAGAACGAATCCAGGTACGGACACTGAAGCTTTCTTT. Encoded protein: CASRTNPGTDTEAFF.

V usage is TRBV2 and J usage is TRBJ2-3; no clear D. Germline V gene lookup returns CDR1 SNHLY and CDR2 FYNNEI. Trimming removed 3 bases at V and 7 bases at J, with 5 bases between. The CDR3 totals 11 residues. CDR3 DNA sequence: TGTGCCAGCAGTGAGACAAATACGCAGTATTTT. Its translation: CASSETNTQYF.

The V gene is TRBV19, the J gene TRBJ1-1; the D gene is possibly TRBD1 (6 bases). The CDR3 is made up of 14 amino acids. The V gene's germline CDR1 is LNHDA and CDR2 SQIVND (reference sequence). Trimming shortened V by 8 bases and J by 4 bases, and 17 bases separated the two germline ends. CDR3 amino acids: CASEGIQGTTEAFF. Written as DNA, the CDR3 is TGTGCCAGTGAGGGGATTCAGGGGACCACTGAAGCTTTCTTT.

In DNA form, the CDR3 reads TGCGCCAGCAGCCAAGGTTACGCTGACGGGGCCTACGAGCAGTACTTC. Encoded protein: CASSQGYADGAYEQYF. The chain has TRBV4-3 and TRBJ2-7; weak D call: TRBD2 (5 bases). The CDR3 has 16 residues. V lost 1 base, J lost 2 bases, and 15 bases lay in between. Germline V CDR1 and CDR2: LGHNA, YSLEER.

The rearrangement joins TRBV27 to TRBJ1-2; 10 bases fit TRBD1. V lost 6 bases and J lost 5; bases outside the gene matches: 3. This CDR3 is built from 13 residues. CDR1 is MNHEY and CDR2 is SMNVEV in the germline V gene (reference sequence). CDR3 DNA: TGTGCCAGCAGGCGGACAGGGGGGTATGGCTACACCTTC. Residues: CASRRTGGYGYTF.

The V call is TRBV5-1, the J call TRBJ1-3; D unclear. V shed 5 bases and J shed 5 bases, with 8 bases lying between them. The CDR3 loop spans 12 amino acids. Germline V CDR1 and CDR2: SGHRS, YFSETQ. The chain's CDR3 is CASRPDRNTIYF. The CDR3 bases are TGCGCCAGCAGACCCGACAGAAACACCATATATTTT.

This clone has just one count. In DNA, the CDR3 is TGTGCCAGCAGTCCGGGAACTGAAGCTTTCTTT. It encodes CASSPGTEAFF. The chain links TRBV6-2 or TRBV6-3 to TRBJ1-1; D is undetermined. There are 11 residues in the CDR3. Trimming left V 5 bases short and J 5 bases short, with 6 bases between. Germline values: CDR1 MNHEY, CDR2 SVGEGT.

V usage is TRBV9 and J usage is TRBJ2-2, with 7 bases matching TRBD2. The germline CDR1 and CDR2 sequences are SGDLS and YYNGEE. Trimming at V came to 4 bases and at J to 0 bases, leaving 9 bases not matched to a gene. This CDR3 is 17 amino acids long. The CDR3 region is CASSSASGGANTGELFF. The CDR3 DNA sequence: TGTGCCAGCAGCTCGGCTAGTGGGGGGGCGAACACCGGGGAGCTGTTTTTT. Filled out from reference TRBV9 and TRBJ2-2, the complete variable domain reads DSGVTQTPKHLITATGQRVTLRCSPRSGDLSVYWYQQSLDQGLQFLIQYYNGEERAKGNILERFSAQQFPDLHSELNLSSLELGDSALYFCASSSASGGANTGELFFGEGSRLTVL.

This chain connects TRBV5-4 to TRBJ2-3; 10 nucleotides line up with TRBD2. With 4 bases clipped from V and 3 bases from J, the junction kept 5 bases outside the gene matches. The CDR3 has 15 amino acids. The V gene's germline CDR1 is SGHNT and CDR2 YYREEE (reference sequence). The CDR3, as DNA: TGTGCCAGCAGCGACGGACTAGCGGCGACAGATACGCAGTATTTT. Its protein product is CASSDGLAATDTQYF.

The table lists this clone with a count of one. The chain carries TRBV27 and TRBJ2-7; 7 bases are a match to TRBD2. CDR1 is MNHEY and CDR2 is SMNVEV in the germline V gene (reference sequence). V shed 8 bases, J shed 3 bases, and the junction held 16 bases outside the gene matches. The CDR3 runs 16 residues. CDR3 loop: CASSKITGTNNYEQYF. The CDR3 coding sequence is TGTGCCAGCTCCAAGATAACCGGGACTAACAACTACGAGCAGTACTTC.

The CDR3 DNA sequence: TGTGCCACCAGTGATTTGGGTCAGGTCAACAGCGGAATATCCTACGAGCAGTACTTC. This gives the protein CATSDLGQVNSGISYEQYF. The chain employs TRBV24-1 and TRBJ2-7, with D maybe TRBD2 (5 bases). Trimming cost V 0 bases and J 1 base, with 21 bases left between them. The CDR3 loop spans 19 amino acids. Germline CDR1 is KGHDR and CDR2 is SFDVKD.

To note about this clone: The junction shows a germline mismatch at one end, possibly a read error. V is TRBV7-9 and J is TRBJ2-1; TRBD2 aligns across 10 bases. The CDR3 spans 13 residues. The germline CDR1 and CDR2 sequences are SEHNR and FQNEAQ (reference sequence). Here the CDR3 DNA reads TGTGCCAGCAGCTTATCTTCGGGACTAGCGCAGATCTTC. Its protein is CASSLSSGLAQIF.

The chain links TRBV7-3 to TRBJ1-1; 8 bases match TRBD1. CDR1 is SGHTA, CDR2 FQGTGA, per germline. This CDR3 has 15 amino acids. V shed 2 bases and J 1 base; nucleotides not matched to a gene: 3. The CDR3 coding sequence is TGTGCCAGCAGCTTATATGGACAGGGGAACACTGAAGCTTTCTTT. Amino acid sequence: CASSLYGQGNTEAFF.

The V gene is TRBV24-1, the J gene TRBJ1-5; D is uncertain. This CDR3 contains 18 residues. Germline V gives CDR1 KGHDR, CDR2 SFDVKD. Trimming removed 6 bases at V and 4 bases at J, with 24 bases between. CDR3 sequence reads: CATSPDGVGVGRNQPQHF. The CDR3 DNA is TGTGCCACCAGTCCCGACGGGGTAGGCGTAGGAAGGAATCAGCCCCAGCATTTT.

The chain is built from TRBV7-9 and TRBJ2-2; 8 bases align to TRBD1. Trimming cost V 1 base and J 6 bases; bases outside gene matches: 4. The V gene's germline CDR1 is SEHNR and CDR2 FQNEAQ (reference sequence). CDR3 length: 15 residues. CDR3 loop: CASSLGTGGSGELFF. The CDR3 DNA reads as TGTGCCAGCAGCTTAGGAACAGGGGGGTCCGGGGAGCTGTTTTTT.

This chain joins TRBV15 and TRBJ2-5, with D perhaps matching TRBD2 (6 bases). CDR1 and CDR2 from the germline V gene are LNHNV and YYDKDF (reference sequence). The CDR3 is made up of 17 amino acids. The germline V and J ends were trimmed by 5 bases and 4 bases, with 23 bases remaining between them. Here the CDR3 reads CATSLIDVPGVGETQYF. The DNA of the CDR3 is TGTGCCACCAGCCTGATTGACGTTCCGGGAGTGGGAGAGACCCAGTACTTC.

The CDR3 loop reads CASGSAIGGGTEDIYEQYF. CDR3 nucleotide sequence: TGTGCTAGTGGTTCTGCGATTGGTGGCGGGACAGAGGATATCTACGAGCAGTACTTC. The chain carries TRBV12-5 and TRBJ2-7; tentatively, D is TRBD1 (7 bases). This CDR3 contains 19 residues. Germline assignment: CDR1 LGHNT and CDR2 FRNRAP. Trimming shortened V by 4 bases and J by 3 bases, and 28 bases separated the two germline ends.

The V gene is TRBV5-4, the J gene TRBJ2-7, with TRBD1 identical over 12 bases. The V and J ends lost 3 bases and 1 base, in that order; junction bases with no gene match: 5. The length of the CDR3 is 16 residues. CDR1 is SGHNT and CDR2 is YYREEE in the germline V gene (reference sequence). The CDR3 spells CASSWGTGGRSYEQYF. The CDR3 DNA is TGTGCCAGCAGCTGGGGGACAGGGGGCAGGTCCTACGAGCAGTACTTC.

The chain has TRBV9 and TRBJ1-3; no definite D call. V lost 7 bases to trimming and J lost 0 bases, with 11 bases between them. The CDR3 totals 14 residues. CDR1 and CDR2 from the germline V gene are SGDLS and YYNGEE. In DNA, the CDR3 is TGTGCCAGCGGATGGGAGCCCTCTGGAAACACCATATATTTT. Encoded protein: CASGWEPSGNTIYF.

The chain joins TRBV19 to TRBJ2-7; D not resolved. Germline CDR1 reads LNHDA; CDR2 reads SQIVND (reference sequence). This CDR3 comprises 13 residues. V was pared by 6 bases and J by 6 bases, with 15 bases between. CDR3 in amino acids: CASSRSPGSEQYF. In DNA, the CDR3 is TGTGCCAGTAGCCGAAGCCCAGGATCCGAGCAGTACTTC.

The chain combines TRBV7-5 with TRBJ2-2; the table names TRBD1, a call not compared with the DNA. TRBV7-5 is noted as a pseudogene. The CDR3 is made up of 15 amino acids. The CDR3 reads CVRSPGLRGTGELFF. CDR3 nucleotide sequence: TGTGTCAGAAGCCCAGGACTCAGGGGAACCGGGGAGCTGTTTTTT.